The 5 T cell receptor beta chains presented below share a single source sample, sequenced in a study of cytomegalovirus exposure and HLA in healthy donors (dated by TCRdb to the late 2010s). To prepare the library, the immunoSEQ multiplex PCR assay was applied. For the multiplex PCR, a mixture combining 60 forward primers for TCR Vbeta segments and 13 reverse primers for TCR Jbeta segments was used. Here the immuneACCESS table is served through TCRdb, limited to in-frame sequences with V and J called. Missing clones are a known gap in these copies; in checked studies unresolved V genes cover under half, and the rest lacks a known reason. In this sample the table shows around 120,000 clones, around 83% of which occur a single time. Roughly 1.2% of the sample goes to the ten largest clones. The sample was PBMCs. Source of these receptors: a girl aged 2-10 years in good health and CMV-seronegative.

The chain has TRBV2 and TRBJ2-3, with a possible D match to TRBD2 (5 bases). CDR1 and CDR2 (germline): SNHLY, FYNNEI. With 5 bases removed from V and 0 bases from J, the gap between germline ends came to 9 bases. The CDR3 is 14 amino acids. CDR3 sequence: CASSLEVSTDTQYF. CDR3 bases: TGTGCCAGCAGTCTGGAGGTGAGCACAGATACGCAGTATTTT.

The chain is built from TRBV27 and TRBJ1-3; D is perhaps TRBD1 (5 bases). This CDR3 region has 14 residues. The germline V gene encodes CDR1 MNHEY and CDR2 SMNVEV (reference sequence). Between the trimmed V and J ends, which lost 0 bases and 4 bases, there was a span of 7 bases. The CDR3 DNA is TGTGCCAGCAGTTTATCGGGGCTGGGAAACACCATATATTTT. Encoded protein: CASSLSGLGNTIYF.

This chain connects TRBV5-1 to TRBJ2-1; 11 bases agree with TRBD2. The CDR3 sequence is 14 residues long. CDR1 and CDR2 (germline): SGHRS, YFSETQ. The trim removed 2 bases at V and 10 bases at J, leaving 5 bases unmatched. This CDR3 reads CASSLTSGSKEQFF. The CDR3 DNA sequence: TGCGCCAGCAGCTTAACTAGCGGGAGTAAAGAGCAGTTCTTC. The whole variable domain, filled in from reference TRBV5-1 and TRBJ2-1, reads KAGVTQTPRYLIKTRGQQVTLSCSPISGHRSVSWYQQTPGQGLQFLFEYFSETQRNKGNFPGRFSGRQFSNSRSEMNVSTLELGDSALYLCASSLTSGSKEQFFGPGTRLTVL.

For the CDR3, the DNA is TGTGCCAGTAGTACCCACTTGACATCAGATACGCAGTATTTT. It is translated as CASSTHLTSDTQYF. V is TRBV19 and J is TRBJ2-3; D not resolved. Trimming removed 4 bases from V and 4 bases from J, with 12 bases in between. Germline CDR1 and CDR2: LNHDA and SQIVND (reference sequence). CDR3 length equals 14 residues. Variable domain in full (rest from reference TRBV19 and TRBJ2-3): DGGITQSPKYLFRKEGQNVTLSCEQNLNHDAMYWYRQDPGQGLRLIYYSQIVNDFQKGDIAEGYSVSREKKESFPLTVTSAQKNPTAFYLCASSTHLTSDTQYFGPGTRLTVL.

This clone was detected a few times. The chain carries TRBV6-4 and TRBJ1-3; the D gene is possibly TRBD1 (5 bases). V lost 7 bases to trimming and J lost 3 bases, with 10 bases between them. The germline CDR1 and CDR2 sequences are MRHNA and SNTAGT. The CDR3 extends over 13 amino acids. The CDR3 region has the DNA TGTGCCAGCAATAGCAGGGTTGGAAACACCATATATTTT. Amino acid sequence: CASNSRVGNTIYF.